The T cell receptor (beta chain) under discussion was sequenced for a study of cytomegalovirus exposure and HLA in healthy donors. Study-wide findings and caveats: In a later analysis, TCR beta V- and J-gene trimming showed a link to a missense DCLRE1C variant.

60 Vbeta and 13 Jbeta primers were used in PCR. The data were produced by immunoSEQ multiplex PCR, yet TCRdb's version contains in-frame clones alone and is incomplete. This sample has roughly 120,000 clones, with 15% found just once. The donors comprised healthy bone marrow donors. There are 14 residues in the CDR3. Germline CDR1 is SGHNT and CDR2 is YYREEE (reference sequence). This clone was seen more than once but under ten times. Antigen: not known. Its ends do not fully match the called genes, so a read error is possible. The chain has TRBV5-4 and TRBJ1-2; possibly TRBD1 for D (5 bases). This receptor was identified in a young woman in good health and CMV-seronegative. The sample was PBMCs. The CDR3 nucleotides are TGTGCCAGCAGCATGGAGGGGCGGAACTATGGTTACACCTTC. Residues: CASSMEGRNYGYTF.